These 19 T cell receptor beta chains originate from one sample sequenced in a study of T-cell reconstitution after alpha-beta-depleted transplantation in children. Preparation of the TCRbeta library involved a method that used unique molecular identifiers. TCRdb reanalysed the PCR reads using MiXCR and keeps one entry per CDR3 protein. The repertoire holds just under 550,000 distinct CDR3 sequences, with about a sixth as singletons. Sequenced material: PBMCs from the stem cell graft donor, taken from the stem cell graft. Source of these receptors: a human donor who donated a stem cell graft to a child with acute lymphoblastic leukemia.

This clonotype has more than one count but fewer than ten. CDR3 bases: TGTGCCACCAGTGATTTTCGCGGATCCTACAATGAGCAGTTCTTC. Encoded protein: CATSDFRGSYNEQFF. The chain combines TRBV24-1 with TRBJ2-1; D gene ambiguous. The CDR3 has 15 amino acids. V lost 1 base and J lost 1, with 7 bases in between. The V gene's germline CDR1 is KGHDR and CDR2 SFDVKD.

The chain links TRBV20-1 to TRBJ2-3; the D call may be TRBD1 or TRBD2 (5 bases each). Germline V lookup: CDR1 DFQATT, CDR2 SNEGSKA (reference sequence). The CDR3 has 15 amino acids. V lost 0 bases, J lost 3 bases, and 13 bases lay in between. In nucleotides, the CDR3 is TGCAGTGCTAGAGACCGGGACGGCATAACAGATACGCAGTATTTT. Protein product: CSARDRDGITDTQYF.

The J gene is TRBJ2-1, the V gene TRBV11-2; 7 bases map to TRBD2. CDR3 length equals 19 residues. The germline V gene has CDR1 SGHAT and CDR2 FQNNGV. V trimming: 1 base; J trimming: 5 bases; junction bases outside the gene matches: 17. The CDR3 DNA follows: TGTGCCAGCAGCTTAGGGGGTCTGGGGGGAGGGCCAGACGACAATGAGCAGTTCTTC. Protein product: CASSLGGLGGGPDDNEQFF.

There are many counts of this clonotype. The rearrangement links TRBV3-1 to TRBJ2-7; D is possibly TRBD2 (6 bases). The ends were cut back, 1 base at V and 7 bases at J, with 14 bases in the middle. Germline lookup yields CDR1 LGHDT and CDR2 YNNKEL (reference sequence). This CDR3 has 14 residues. CDR3 region: CASSQGWGVAEQYF. The CDR3 DNA reads as TGTGCCAGCAGCCAAGGGTGGGGGGTGGCAGAGCAGTACTTC.

The chain has TRBV3-1 and TRBJ1-1; no clear D. Germline lookup yields CDR1 LGHDT and CDR2 YNNKEL (reference sequence). CDR3 size: 19 residues. V was clipped by 0 bases and J by 0 bases, with 20 bases between them. The CDR3: CASSQDGRRVLFMNTEAFF. The DNA of the CDR3 is TGTGCCAGCAGCCAAGATGGACGGCGCGTCCTTTTCATGAACACTGAAGCTTTCTTT.

V gene TRBV7-2 combines with J gene TRBJ2-1; D call uncertain. This CDR3 spans 11 amino acids. The ends were cut back, 5 bases at V and 12 bases at J, with 11 bases in the middle. Germline-derived CDR1 and CDR2 are SGHTA and FQGNSA. For the CDR3, the DNA is TGTGCCAGCAGCAACAACTGGCGGCAGTTCTTC. This sequence encodes CASSNNWRQFF.

This clonotype was counted a few times. The chain uses TRBV9 and TRBJ2-1; weak D call: TRBD2 (6 bases). The germline V gene has CDR1 SGDLS and CDR2 YYNGEE. Deletions cut 4 bases from V and 8 bases from J, with 16 bases between. This CDR3 is 14 amino acids long. The CDR3 sequence: CASSLGGSGHEQFF. The CDR3 DNA is TGTGCCAGCAGCCTAGGTGGTAGCGGCCATGAGCAGTTCTTC.

This clonotype has a handful of counts. The gene calls are TRBV15 and TRBJ2-5; D uncertain. Per the germline V gene, CDR1 is LNHNV and CDR2 is YYDKDF (reference sequence). Trimming removed 4 bases at V and 2 bases at J, with 14 bases between. The CDR3 is 15 residues long. The chain's CDR3 is CATSTPGPAQETQYF. In DNA, the CDR3 is TGTGCCACCAGCACCCCCGGGCCAGCTCAAGAGACCCAGTACTTC.

J is TRBJ2-1 and V is TRBV3-1, with D unclear. Trimming removed 1 base at V and 5 bases at J, with 15 bases between. Germline V gene lookup returns CDR1 LGHDT and CDR2 YNNKEL (reference sequence). There are 16 residues in the CDR3. CDR3 in DNA: TGTGCCAGCAGCCAAGGAACGTATGGGCTAGACAATGAGCAGTTCTTC. This codes for CASSQGTYGLDNEQFF.

This chain uses TRBV20-1 with TRBJ2-3; D unresolved. The CDR3 consists of 9 residues. Germline CDR1 and CDR2: DFQATT and SNEGSKA (reference sequence). V was cut by 6 bases and J by 6 bases, with 4 bases left in between. The CDR3 reads CSASDTQYF. CDR3 nucleotide sequence: TGCAGTGCGAGCGATACGCAGTATTTT.

This rearrangement joins TRBV6-4 to TRBJ2-3; possible D gene TRBD2, 5 bases. Germline CDR1 reads MRHNA; CDR2 reads SNTAGT. V shed 6 bases and J shed 2 bases, with 12 bases lying between them. The length of the CDR3 is 14 residues. CDR3 nucleotides: TGTGCCAGCAGCGTTACCGGACTCACAGATACGCAGTATTTT. Amino acid sequence: CASSVTGLTDTQYF.

This clonotype was picked up a small number of times. The rearrangement uses TRBV30 and TRBJ2-2; D is ambiguous. The CDR3 extends over 13 amino acids. CDR1 GTSNPN and CDR2 SVGIG come from the germline V gene (reference sequence). V was trimmed by 4 bases and J by 5 bases, leaving 11 bases between them. The CDR3 reads CAWNPRITGELFF. The CDR3, as DNA: TGTGCCTGGAACCCTAGGATAACCGGGGAGCTGTTTTTT.

The chain recombines TRBV4-1 with TRBJ1-6, with D tentatively TRBD1 (6 bases). The CDR3 is 15 amino acids. Trimming took off 2 bases at V and 10 bases at J, with 15 bases between the two ends. Germline V gives CDR1 MGHRA, CDR2 YSYEKL. The DNA of the CDR3 is TGCGCCAGCAGCCAACTCGAGGGGGTGGGCTCACCCCTCCACTTT. This sequence encodes CASSQLEGVGSPLHF.

The table lists this clonotype with a few counts. This chain uses TRBV5-1 with TRBJ2-2; 8 bases are shared with TRBD1. The CDR3 totals 16 residues. V lost 0 bases and J lost 4; bases outside the gene matches: 5. From germline, CDR1 is SGHRS and CDR2 YFSETQ. As DNA, the CDR3 is TGCGCCAGCAGCTTGGTCCGAGGACAGGGCACCGGGGAGCTGTTTTTT. Protein product: CASSLVRGQGTGELFF.

The sample holds a few counts of this clonotype. V gene TRBV7-9 combines with J gene TRBJ1-4; perhaps TRBD1 as D (5 bases). Germline V gives CDR1 SEHNR, CDR2 FQNEAQ (reference sequence). V gave up 5 bases and J gave up 0 bases, with 13 bases separating them. CDR3 length equals 16 residues. The CDR3 DNA is TGTGCCAGCAGCGTTGGAGACAGAACAACTAATGAAAAACTGTTTTTT. It specifies CASSVGDRTTNEKLFF.

This clonotype was observed a few times. The chain is built from TRBV5-1 and TRBJ1-2, with D perhaps TRBD1 (6 bases). Between the trimmed V and J ends, which lost 5 bases and 4 bases, there was a span of 6 bases. This CDR3 spans 11 amino acids. Germline CDR1 and CDR2: SGHRS and YFSETQ. The CDR3: CASRGAYGYTF. In nucleotides, the CDR3 is TGCGCCAGCAGGGGGGCCTATGGCTACACCTTC.

In this sample, this clonotype turned up a few times. V is TRBV7-8 and J is TRBJ2-7; tentatively, D is TRBD2 (6 bases). Germline V gene sequence: CDR1 SGHVS, CDR2 FQNEAQ. The CDR3 runs 14 residues. Trimming took off 6 bases at V and 4 bases at J, with 16 bases between the two ends. The CDR3 protein is CASSLPAGRYEQYF. The CDR3 nucleotides read TGTGCCAGCAGTCTTCCGGCGGGACGATACGAGCAGTACTTC.

The J gene is TRBJ2-7, the V gene TRBV29-1; D may match TRBD1 or TRBD2 (6 bases each). V lost 4 bases and J lost 3, with 16 bases in between. The CDR3 contains 14 residues. Germline CDR1 SQVTM, CDR2 ANQGSEA. The CDR3 bases are TGCAGCGTTGGTCTACAAGGGGGACTCTACGAGCAGTACTTC. Its protein product is CSVGLQGGLYEQYF.

This clonotype turned up a few times. The gene calls are TRBV15 and TRBJ2-7, with D unresolved. The V end lost 1 base, the J end lost 1 base, and 5 bases lay between the germline ends. Germline assignment: CDR1 LNHNV and CDR2 YYDKDF (reference sequence). The CDR3 sequence is 13 residues long. The CDR3 bases are TGTGCCACCAGCAGAGCAGATTCCTACGAGCAGTACTTC. As protein: CATSRADSYEQYF.